The rows below give T cell receptor beta chains drawn from one sample of a study of breast tumors, draining lymph nodes, adjacent tissues. TCRdb fed the multiplex PCR reads into MiXCR, producing one record per CDR3 protein. The sample contains some 130,000 distinct CDR3 sequences, around 21% of which appear only once. Sequenced input: axillary lymph node tissue. These receptor sequences come from a female donor with breast cancer. Some clones in this sample may be carry-over from other donors' samples. Both conserved end residues are part of each CDR3. Fields, in order: D gene, J gene, V gene, clone size, CDR3 protein, CDR3 DNA. D genes are given only for firm matches. Clone size, where shown, is once, few, many, or a class for clones that have expanded.

D gene: NA; J gene: TRBJ1-5; V gene: TRBV20-1; clone size: many; CDR3 protein: CSARGQVAERGQPQHF; CDR3 DNA: TGCAGTGCTAGAGGACAGGTCGCCGAGAGAGGTCAGCCCCAGCATTTT
D gene: NA; J gene: TRBJ2-3; V gene: TRBV10-3; clone size: many; CDR3 protein: CAIRGSLGDTQYF; CDR3 DNA: TGTGCCATCAGGGGATCTTTGGGGGATACGCAGTATTTT
D gene: NA; J gene: TRBJ2-1; V gene: TRBV28; clone size: few; CDR3 protein: CASSPRDFNNEQFF; CDR3 DNA: TGTGCCAGCAGTCCCCGGGACTTCAACAATGAGCAGTTCTTC
D gene: TRBD2; J gene: TRBJ2-3; V gene: TRBV20-1; clone size: many; CDR3 protein: CSAWLGLGQDTQYF; CDR3 DNA: TGCAGTGCCTGGCTGGGACTAGGCCAGGATACGCAGTATTTT
D gene: NA; J gene: TRBJ1-5; V gene: TRBV28; clone size: NA; CDR3 protein: CASSFLPQGQPQHF; CDR3 DNA: TGTGCCAGCAGTTTTTTGCCGCAGGGTCAGCCCCAGCATTTT
D gene: TRBD1; J gene: TRBJ2-5; V gene: TRBV5-8; clone size: many; CDR3 protein: CASSSTGDTETQYF; CDR3 DNA: TGTGCCAGCAGCTCAACAGGGGACACAGAGACCCAGTACTTC
D gene: NA; J gene: TRBJ2-5; V gene: TRBV11-2; clone size: many; CDR3 protein: CASSLDLWQGQETQYF; CDR3 DNA: TGTGCCAGCAGCTTAGATCTATGGCAGGGGCAGGAGACCCAGTACTTC
D gene: NA; J gene: TRBJ1-5; V gene: TRBV28; clone size: many; CDR3 protein: CASSPPLVPQHF; CDR3 DNA: TGTGCCAGCAGTCCCCCATTAGTACCCCAGCATTTT
D gene: NA; J gene: TRBJ2-5; V gene: TRBV7-2; clone size: many; CDR3 protein: CASSLSWRIQETQYF; CDR3 DNA: TGTGCCAGCAGCCTAAGTTGGCGGATTCAAGAGACCCAGTACTTC
D gene: TRBD2; J gene: TRBJ2-7; V gene: TRBV20-1; clone size: NA; CDR3 protein: CSASIRGTSGYEQYF; CDR3 DNA: TGCAGTGCCTCGATTCGGGGGACTAGCGGCTACGAGCAGTACTTC
D gene: TRBD1; J gene: TRBJ1-1; V gene: TRBV7-2; clone size: few; CDR3 protein: CASSDWDRGGTEAFF; CDR3 DNA: TGTGCCAGCAGCGATTGGGACAGGGGAGGCACTGAAGCTTTCTTT
D gene: NA; J gene: TRBJ2-3; V gene: TRBV20-1; clone size: NA; CDR3 protein: CSIRARSTRDTQYF; CDR3 DNA: TGCAGTATTAGAGCTAGAAGTACTAGAGATACGCAGTATTTT
D gene: TRBD2; J gene: TRBJ2-3; V gene: TRBV20-1; clone size: NA; CDR3 protein: CSADILLAGDGTDTQYF; CDR3 DNA: TGCAGTGCTGACATACTACTAGCGGGAGATGGAACAGATACGCAGTATTTT
D gene: NA; J gene: TRBJ2-2; V gene: TRBV28; clone size: few; CDR3 protein: CASSLLGEFTGELFF; CDR3 DNA: TGTGCCAGCAGTTTGTTAGGGGAATTCACCGGGGAGCTGTTTTTT
D gene: TRBD1; J gene: TRBJ1-4; V gene: TRBV6-1; clone size: NA; CDR3 protein: CASSPGQGAQGKLFF; CDR3 DNA: TGTGCCAGCAGTCCTGGACAGGGGGCACAGGGAAAACTGTTTTTT
D gene: NA; J gene: TRBJ1-3; V gene: TRBV18; clone size: NA; CDR3 protein: CASSPQGSSGNTIYF; CDR3 DNA: TGTGCCAGCTCACCACAGGGGAGCTCTGGAAACACCATATATTTT
D gene: TRBD2; J gene: TRBJ2-7; V gene: TRBV6-1; clone size: many; CDR3 protein: CASSLGGLLSYEQYF; CDR3 DNA: TGTGCCAGCAGCCTGGGGGGACTACTTTCTTACGAGCAGTACTTC
D gene: NA; J gene: TRBJ2-5; V gene: TRBV28; clone size: NA; CDR3 protein: CASSSGWGKTQYF; CDR3 DNA: TGTGCCAGCAGTTCGGGGTGGGGCAAGACCCAGTACTTC
D gene: TRBD1; J gene: TRBJ2-5; V gene: TRBV20-1; clone size: many; CDR3 protein: CSAARGQRQETQYF; CDR3 DNA: TGCAGTGCTGCCCGGGGACAGCGTCAAGAGACCCAGTACTTC
D gene: TRBD1; J gene: TRBJ2-5; V gene: TRBV18; clone size: few; CDR3 protein: CASSPGRDRVLETQYF; CDR3 DNA: TGTGCCAGCTCTCCCGGACGGGACAGGGTGTTAGAGACCCAGTACTTC